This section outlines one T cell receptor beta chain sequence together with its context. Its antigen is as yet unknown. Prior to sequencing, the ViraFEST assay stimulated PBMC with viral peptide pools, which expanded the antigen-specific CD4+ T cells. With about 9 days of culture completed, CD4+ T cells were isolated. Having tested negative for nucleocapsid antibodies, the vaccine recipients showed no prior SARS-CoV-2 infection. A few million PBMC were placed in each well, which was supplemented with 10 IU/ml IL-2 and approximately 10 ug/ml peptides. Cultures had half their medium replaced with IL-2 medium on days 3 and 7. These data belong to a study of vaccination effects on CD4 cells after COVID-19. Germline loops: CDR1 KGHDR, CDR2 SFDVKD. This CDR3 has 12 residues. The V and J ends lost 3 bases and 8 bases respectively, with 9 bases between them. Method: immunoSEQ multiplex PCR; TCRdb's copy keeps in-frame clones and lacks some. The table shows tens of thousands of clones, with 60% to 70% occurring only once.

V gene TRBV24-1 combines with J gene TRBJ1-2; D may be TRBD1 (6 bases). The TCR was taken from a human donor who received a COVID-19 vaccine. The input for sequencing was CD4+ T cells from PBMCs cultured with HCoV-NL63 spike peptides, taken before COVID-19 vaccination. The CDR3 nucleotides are TGTGCCACCAGTGATCAACAGGGAGGCTACACCTTC. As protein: CATSDQQGGYTF.